The sequence of this T cell receptor (beta chain) was determined in a study of OX40 agonist ivuxolimab in advanced cancers. Study in general: Three partial responders included one hepatocellular carcinoma patient and two cutaneous melanoma patients.

Libraries were prepared by immunoSEQ multiplex PCR; TCRdb keeps only in-frame clonotypes and omits some of them. The sample has about 79,000 clones; 75% to 95% are singletons. Trimming took 1 base from V and 9 from J, leaving 13 bases between them. CDR3 length: 13 amino acids. Germline V gene data show CDR1 as GTSNPN and CDR2 as SVGIG (reference sequence). Study-wide points: By week 6 at 0.1 to 3.0 mg/kg, blood CD4+ and CD8+ T cells had expanded clonally. Among the lowest peripheral clonal expansion occurred in 0.1-3.0 mg/kg partial responders.

Concerning this clone: Its antigen is currently unknown.

Blood samples were obtained at baseline, cycle 4 day 1, and cycle 7 day 1. The TCR sequence derives from an adult with an advanced solid tumor such as melanoma, head and neck, liver or kidney cancer. V usage is TRBV30 and J usage is TRBJ2-1; D might be TRBD2 (5 bases). This sample comprised CD4+ or CD8+ T cells sorted from blood, obtained in a trial of the OX40 agonist ivuxolimab. This CDR3 reads CAWSDLLAIEQFF. The CDR3 DNA follows: TGTGCCTGGAGTGACCTTCTAGCAATTGAGCAGTTCTTC.